Below are 10 T cell receptor beta chains sequenced from a single sample in a study of T cells after yellow fever vaccination. TCRdb called the 5' RACE reads again in MiXCR, with one record for every CDR3 protein. The table lists around 230,000 distinct CDR3 sequences, 6% to 8% of them singletons. The source was CD4+ T cells sorted from PBMCs, collected on the day of the yellow fever booster vaccination. These receptor sequences come from a man aged 25-45 years who received the YFV17D yellow fever vaccine.

J is TRBJ1-1 and V is TRBV5-6, with TRBD1 as a possible D gene (5 bases). From germline, CDR1 is SGHDT and CDR2 YYEEEE. The V end lost 3 bases, the J end lost 5 bases, and 11 bases lay between the germline ends. The CDR3 runs 13 residues. The CDR3 reads CASSSDSRTEAFF. CDR3 nucleotide sequence: TGTGCCAGCAGCTCTGACAGCCGGACTGAAGCTTTCTTT.

This clonotype was counted a few times. V usage is TRBV20-1 and J usage is TRBJ1-5; a possible D gene is TRBD1 (5 bases). Germline V gene sequence: CDR1 DFQATT, CDR2 SNEGSKA (reference sequence). The CDR3 length is 14 residues. V was cut by 4 bases and J by 0 bases, with 10 bases left in between. The CDR3 protein is CSATGPYSNQPQHF. The CDR3 DNA reads TGCAGTGCTACAGGGCCCTATAGCAATCAGCCCCAGCATTTT.

This clonotype came up many times. V is TRBV5-1 and J is TRBJ2-1; D may be TRBD1 (5 bases). The CDR3 consists of 15 residues. Trimming left V 2 bases short and J 6 bases short, with 15 bases between. Germline V gene sequence: CDR1 SGHRS, CDR2 YFSETQ. CDR3 loop: CASSFSQVWANEQFF. CDR3 nucleotides: TGCGCCAGCAGCTTCTCACAGGTCTGGGCCAATGAGCAGTTCTTC.

This clonotype was observed a handful of times. The rearrangement links TRBV7-2 to TRBJ2-7, with unresolved D. Germline CDR1 SGHTA, CDR2 FQGNSA. The CDR3 is 14 amino acids. The V end lost 1 base, the J end lost 2 bases, and 9 bases lay between the germline ends. The CDR3 sequence is CASSLGGFTYEQYF. As DNA, the CDR3 is TGTGCCAGCAGCTTAGGTGGGTTCACCTACGAGCAGTACTTC. The variable domain in full, completed from reference TRBV7-2 and TRBJ2-7, reads GAGVSQSPSNKVTEKGKDVELRCDPISGHTALYWYRQSLGQGLEFLIYFQGNSAPDKSGLPSDRFSAERTGGSVSTLTIQRTQQEDSAVYLCASSLGGFTYEQYFGPGTRLTVT.

The chain employs TRBV25-1 and TRBJ1-2; perhaps TRBD1 as D (5 bases). Trimming left V 2 bases short and J 6 bases short, with 16 bases between. The CDR3 length is 15 residues. The germline gives CDR1 MGHDK, CDR2 SYGVNS. The CDR3 DNA sequence: TGTGCCAGCAGTGAAGGGGCCGGGGCGATGAATGGCTACACCTTC. It encodes CASSEGAGAMNGYTF.

This clonotype has more than one count but fewer than ten. This chain uses TRBV20-1 with TRBJ2-5; D is uncertain. Germline V gene sequence: CDR1 DFQATT, CDR2 SNEGSKA (reference sequence). This CDR3 comprises 12 residues. Trimming stripped 0 bases from V and 7 bases from J, with 9 bases between. This chain's CDR3 is CSARDLVGTQYF. CDR3 sequence (DNA): TGCAGTGCTAGAGACCTGGTGGGGACCCAGTACTTC.

This clonotype was seen more than once but under ten times. The chain has TRBV7-3 and TRBJ2-4, with no clear D. The CDR3 has 15 amino acids. Germline lookup yields CDR1 SGHTA and CDR2 FQGTGA. V dropped 3 bases and J dropped 1 base, with 10 bases sitting between them. CDR3 amino acids: CASSLGGFAKNIQYF. The CDR3 nucleotides are TGTGCCAGCAGCTTGGGTGGATTCGCCAAAAACATTCAGTACTTC.

This clonotype has just a few counts. The chain joins TRBV6-5 to TRBJ2-5; D gene ambiguous. Trimming removed 2 bases at V and 2 bases at J, with 6 bases between. Germline V lookup: CDR1 MNHEY, CDR2 SVGAGI. The CDR3 spans 13 residues. The DNA for the CDR3 is TGTGCCAGCAGTTACGGGCTTCAAGAGACCCAGTACTTC. This encodes CASSYGLQETQYF.

This clonotype was seen more than once but under ten times. V usage is TRBV29-1 and J usage is TRBJ2-1, with TRBD2 identical over 8 bases. The length of the CDR3 is 19 residues. Unmatched junction bases numbered 17, after V lost 2 bases and J lost 2 bases. Germline V gene data show CDR1 as SQVTM and CDR2 as ANQGSEA. CDR3 sequence: CSVEPGSGSNTKAYNEQFF. The CDR3 DNA is TGCAGCGTTGAACCAGGGAGCGGGAGTAATACCAAGGCCTACAATGAGCAGTTCTTC.

This clonotype has at least ten counts. The CDR3, as DNA: TGCGCCAGCAGCTCGCTAATTACTAGCGGGAGCTCCTACGAGCAGTACTTC. Its translation is CASSSLITSGSSYEQYF. The chain uses TRBV5-1 and TRBJ2-7; 11 bases agree with TRBD2. V dropped 3 bases and J dropped 0; count of bases not matched to a gene: 8. CDR3 length: 17 amino acids. The germline gives CDR1 SGHRS, CDR2 YFSETQ.